What follows describes a single TCR beta chain. Cycle 7 day 1, cycle 4 day 1, and baseline were the timepoints at which blood was sampled. The assay was immunoSEQ multiplex PCR, and TCRdb's table has in-frame clones only and misses some. The sample includes 40,000 to 60,000 clones, more than 80% seen only once; the top ten take 11%. This specimen belongs to a study of OX40 agonist ivuxolimab in advanced cancers. The germline CDR1 and CDR2 sequences are MDHEN and SYDVKM. The CDR3 consists of 18 residues. Germline trimming cut 5 bases from V and 10 bases from J; bases unmatched to any gene: 18. The rearrangement joins TRBV28 to TRBJ1-6; 9 bases are shared with TRBD1. The sequence was obtained from an adult with an advanced solid tumor such as melanoma, head and neck, liver or kidney cancer. The sample in question was CD4+ or CD8+ T cells sorted from blood, obtained in a trial of the OX40 agonist ivuxolimab. The CDR3 loop reads CASSPGAGFGTGTSPLHF. CDR3 nucleotides: TGTGCCAGCAGTCCTGGAGCCGGATTCGGGACAGGGACCTCACCCCTCCACTTT.